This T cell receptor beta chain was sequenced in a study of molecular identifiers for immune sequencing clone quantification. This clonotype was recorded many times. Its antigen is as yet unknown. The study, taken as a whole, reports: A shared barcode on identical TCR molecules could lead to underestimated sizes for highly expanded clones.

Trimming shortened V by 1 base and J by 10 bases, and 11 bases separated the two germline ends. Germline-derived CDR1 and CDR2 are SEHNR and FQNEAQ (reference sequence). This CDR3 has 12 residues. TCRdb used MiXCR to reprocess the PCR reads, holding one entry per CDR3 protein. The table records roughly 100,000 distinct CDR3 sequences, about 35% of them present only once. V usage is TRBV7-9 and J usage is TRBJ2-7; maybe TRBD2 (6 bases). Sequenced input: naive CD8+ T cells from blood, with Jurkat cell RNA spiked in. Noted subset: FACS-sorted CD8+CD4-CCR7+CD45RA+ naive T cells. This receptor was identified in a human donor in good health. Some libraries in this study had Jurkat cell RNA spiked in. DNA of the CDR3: TGTGCCAGCAGCTTAGGCACGCGGGGACAGTACTTC. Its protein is CASSLGTRGQYF.